These T cell receptor beta chains were read from a single sample in a study of type 1 regulatory T cells. TCRdb re-analysed the reads in MiXCR, keeping a single row per CDR3 protein. Seen here are about 100,000 distinct CDR3 sequences, about a third observed once, and the top ten hold about 2.4%. The sample was CD4+ T cells, either the whole sample or a sorted fraction (not recorded which). These receptors all stem from a human donor in good health. The CDR3 runs from the conserved cysteine through the conserved F or W. The D gene is left open where the match is weak. Rows give clone size only sometimes, using once, few, many, or a class for an expanded clone.

D gene,V gene,clone size,J gene,CDR3 DNA,CDR3 protein
NA,TRBV24-1,NA,TRBJ2-3,TGTGCCACCAGTGATTCGGGGACGGTCAGCACAGATACGCAGTATTTT,CATSDSGTVSTDTQYF
NA,TRBV5-6,few,TRBJ2-7,TGTGCCAGCAGCTTTTTCAGAACCTACGAGCAGTACTTC,CASSFFRTYEQYF
TRBD2,TRBV5-4,NA,TRBJ2-1,TGTGCCAGCAGCCAGACTAGCGGGATCAATGAGCAGTTCTTC,CASSQTSGINEQFF
NA,TRBV3-1,NA,TRBJ2-4,TGTGCCAGCAGGTCGGCGGAGGGTGCCAAAAACATTCAGTACTTC,CASRSAEGAKNIQYF
NA,TRBV9,NA,TRBJ2-1,TGTGCCAGCAGCGCGGACTCAAGCTCCTACAATGAGCAGTTCTTC,CASSADSSSYNEQFF
NA,TRBV4-1,few,TRBJ2-3,TGCGCCAGCAGCCAAGATTCAGATACGCAGTATTTT,CASSQDSDTQYF
NA,TRBV5-1,NA,TRBJ1-3,TGCGCCAGCAGCCCGATGGGCGATTCCTCTGGAAACACCATATATTTT,CASSPMGDSSGNTIYF
NA,TRBV20-1,few,TRBJ2-3,TGCAGTGCTAGCTTGTCGGGAGATACGCAGTATTTT,CSASLSGDTQYF
TRBD1,TRBV6-5,few,TRBJ2-7,TGTGCCAGCAGCCGAGGCGGACAGGGAAACTACGAGCAGTACTTC,CASSRGGQGNYEQYF
TRBD1,TRBV20-1,NA,TRBJ2-7,TGCAGTGCCATCAACAGGGGACCCTACGAGCAGTACTTC,CSAINRGPYEQYF
NA,TRBV25-1,few,TRBJ1-4,TGTGCCACCCAGTACCAGGGCGGTGAAAAACTGTTTTTT,CATQYQGGEKLFF
TRBD2,TRBV6-5,NA,TRBJ2-7,TGTGCCAGCACCCTAACTGGTCAGGGAGGGGAGCAGTACTTC,CASTLTGQGGEQYF
NA,TRBV15,NA,TRBJ2-7,TGTGCCACCAGCAGAGACCTCGGGGGAATGTCCTACGAGCAGTACTTC,CATSRDLGGMSYEQYF
NA,TRBV7-2,NA,TRBJ2-5,TGTGCCAGCAGCCGCCCCCCGGGAGAGACCCAGTACTTC,CASSRPPGETQYF
NA,TRBV5-1,NA,TRBJ2-7,TGCGCCAGCAGCTTGGAAGACTGGAAAACCTACGAGCAGTACTTC,CASSLEDWKTYEQYF
NA,TRBV24-1,NA,TRBJ2-3,TGTGCCACCAGTGAGCACCAGGACAGATACACAGATACGCAGTATTTT,CATSEHQDRYTDTQYF
TRBD2,TRBV7-2,NA,TRBJ2-7,TGTGCCAGCAGCTCTATTGGCGCCCAGGCGGGAGTAAACTACGAGCAGTACTTC,CASSSIGAQAGVNYEQYF
NA,TRBV4-2,NA,TRBJ2-3,TGTGCCAGCAGCCAAGAACGAGAACACGTGTATACGCAGTATTTT,CASSQEREHVYTQYF
NA,TRBV12-3/TRBV12-4,few,TRBJ2-7,TGTGCCAGCAGCCTTCGGACAGACTCCTACGAGCAGTACTTC,CASSLRTDSYEQYF
NA,TRBV5-5,NA,TRBJ1-5,TGTGCCAGCAGCTTGCTTCTGCAGCTCAATCAGCCCCAGCATTTT,CASSLLLQLNQPQHF
NA,TRBV20-1,NA,TRBJ2-7,TGCAGTGCTAGACAGGACTTATCCTACGAGCAGTACTTC,CSARQDLSYEQYF
TRBD1,TRBV29-1,few,TRBJ1-2,TGCAGCTTACAGGGGGAAAACTATGGCTACACCTTC,CSLQGENYGYTF
TRBD2,TRBV5-1,NA,TRBJ2-1,TGCGCCAGCAGCTGGACTAGCGGGGACAATGAGCAGTTCTTC,CASSWTSGDNEQFF
NA,TRBV3-1,NA,TRBJ1-1,TGTGCCAGCAGCCAATCGAACACTGAAGCTTTCTTT,CASSQSNTEAFF
NA,TRBV4-1,few,TRBJ2-7,TGCGCCAGCAACCGATTCGAGCAGTACTTC,CASNRFEQYF
NA,TRBV29-1,many,TRBJ1-3,TGCAGCGTACAGGGACGTATCTCTGGAAACACCATATATTTT,CSVQGRISGNTIYF
TRBD2,TRBV20-1,NA,TRBJ2-1,TGCAGTGCTAGAGAGGGTAGCGGGACCTACAATGAGCAGTTCTTC,CSAREGSGTYNEQFF
NA,TRBV7-2,few,TRBJ1-2,TGTGCCAGCAGCTTAGACCCGGACCCCCGGGGTGGCTACACCTTC,CASSLDPDPRGGYTF
NA,TRBV7-3,NA,TRBJ1-6,TGTGCCAGCAGCTTGGGAACAGATAATTCACCCCTCCACTTT,CASSLGTDNSPLHF
NA,TRBV5-1,few,TRBJ2-7,TGCGCCAGCAGCTTGGGGGGGACTTCCTACGAGCAGTACTTC,CASSLGGTSYEQYF
TRBD1,TRBV14,few,TRBJ1-6,TGTGCCAGCAGCCGGGAGGGGGCTAAAGGTTCACCCCTCCACTTT,CASSREGAKGSPLHF
TRBD1,TRBV24-1,few,TRBJ2-2,TGTGCCACCAGTGATTCCGGGACAGGGGCCACCGGGGAGCTGTTTTTT,CATSDSGTGATGELFF
TRBD2,TRBV6-6,NA,TRBJ2-3,TGTGCCAGCGGCGGGACTAGGAACACAGATACGCAGTATTTT,CASGGTRNTDTQYF
NA,TRBV20-1,few,TRBJ1-1,TGCAGTGCCGCTACGAACAGGGAGGGTACTGAAGCTTTCTTT,CSAATNREGTEAFF
NA,TRBV27,NA,TRBJ2-5,TGTGCCAGCAGTTTATTCGATCAAGAGACCCAGTACTTC,CASSLFDQETQYF
NA,TRBV4-1,few,TRBJ2-3,TGCGCCAGCAGCCGAAATCTCGGGGCGGGGACGCAGTATTTT,CASSRNLGAGTQYF
TRBD2,TRBV20-1,few,TRBJ2-5,TGCAGTGCTCCATACGGGAGGGGAGAGACCCAGTACTTC,CSAPYGRGETQYF
NA,TRBV6-1,NA,TRBJ1-4,TGTGCCAGCAGTGAACGGGCGGCAGCTAATGAAAAACTGTTTTTT,CASSERAAANEKLFF
NA,TRBV7-6,NA,TRBJ2-3,TGTGCCAGCGGACTGGGCGAGAGCACAGATACGCAGTATTTT,CASGLGESTDTQYF
NA,TRBV6-2/TRBV6-3,NA,TRBJ2-5,TGTGCCAGCAGGGGGGTTGGTGAGACCCAGTACTTC,CASRGVGETQYF
TRBD1,TRBV6-6,NA,TRBJ1-5,TGTGCCAGCAGCCTGGACAGGGGTAACCAGCCCCAGCATTTT,CASSLDRGNQPQHF
TRBD2,TRBV5-5,NA,TRBJ2-1,TGTGCCAGCAGCTTCATGGGAGGGGAGCAGTTCTTC,CASSFMGGEQFF
NA,TRBV19,NA,TRBJ2-6,TGTGCCAGTAGTCGACGGGTTAGCAAGTCCGGGGCCAACGTCCTGACTTTC,CASSRRVSKSGANVLTF
TRBD2,TRBV7-2,NA,TRBJ2-3,TGTGCCAGCAGTTCAATGCTAGCGGCCACAGATACGCAGTATTTT,CASSSMLAATDTQYF
TRBD1,TRBV5-1,few,TRBJ1-5,TGCGCCAGCAGCTTGGCAACAGGGGGCAATCAGCCCCAGCATTTT,CASSLATGGNQPQHF
NA,TRBV7-9,few,TRBJ1-6,TGTGCCAGCAGCTATTCGGGGTTAAACAATTCACCCCTCCACTTT,CASSYSGLNNSPLHF
NA,TRBV20-1,few,TRBJ2-7,TGCAGTGCTAGAGCCCCGAGGCCCTACGAGCAGTACTTC,CSARAPRPYEQYF